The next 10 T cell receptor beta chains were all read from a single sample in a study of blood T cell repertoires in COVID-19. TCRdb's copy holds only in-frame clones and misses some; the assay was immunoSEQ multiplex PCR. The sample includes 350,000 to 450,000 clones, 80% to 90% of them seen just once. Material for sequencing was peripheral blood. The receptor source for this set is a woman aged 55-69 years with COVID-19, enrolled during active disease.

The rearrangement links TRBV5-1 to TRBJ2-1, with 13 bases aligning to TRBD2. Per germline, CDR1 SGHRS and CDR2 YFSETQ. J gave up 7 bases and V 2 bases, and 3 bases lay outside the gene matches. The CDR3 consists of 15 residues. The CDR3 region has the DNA TGCGCCAGCAGCTTACTAGCGGGGGGGCGAAATGAGCAGTTCTTC. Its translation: CASSLLAGGRNEQFF. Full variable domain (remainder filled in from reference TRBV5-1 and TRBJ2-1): KAGVTQTPRYLIKTRGQQVTLSCSPISGHRSVSWYQQTPGQGLQFLFEYFSETQRNKGNFPGRFSGRQFSNSRSEMNVSTLELGDSALYLCASSLLAGGRNEQFFGPGTRLTVL.

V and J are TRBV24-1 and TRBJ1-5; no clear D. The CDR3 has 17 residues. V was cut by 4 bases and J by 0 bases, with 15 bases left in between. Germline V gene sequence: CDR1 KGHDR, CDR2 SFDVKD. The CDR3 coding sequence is TGTGCCACCAGTGAAAGGTATCCGGGTTATAGCAATCAGCCCCAGCATTTT. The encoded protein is CATSERYPGYSNQPQHF.

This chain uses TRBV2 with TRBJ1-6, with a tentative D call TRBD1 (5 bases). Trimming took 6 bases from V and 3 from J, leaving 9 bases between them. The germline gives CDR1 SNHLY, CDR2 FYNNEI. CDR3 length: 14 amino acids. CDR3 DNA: TGTGCCAGCAGCCGGACACTCTATAATTCACCCCTCCACTTT. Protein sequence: CASSRTLYNSPLHF.

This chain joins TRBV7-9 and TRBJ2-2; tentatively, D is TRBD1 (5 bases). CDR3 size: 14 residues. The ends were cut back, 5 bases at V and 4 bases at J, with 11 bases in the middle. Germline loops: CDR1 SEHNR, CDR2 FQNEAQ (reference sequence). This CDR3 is CASSIPRVTGELFF. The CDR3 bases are TGTGCCAGCAGCATCCCCAGGGTCACCGGGGAGCTGTTTTTT. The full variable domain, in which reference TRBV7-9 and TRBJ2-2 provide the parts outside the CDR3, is DTGVSQNPRHKITKRGQNVTFRCDPISEHNRLYWYRQTLGQGPEFLTYFQNEAQLEKSRLLSDRFSAERPKGSFSTLEIQRTEQGDSAMYLCASSIPRVTGELFFGEGSRLTVL.

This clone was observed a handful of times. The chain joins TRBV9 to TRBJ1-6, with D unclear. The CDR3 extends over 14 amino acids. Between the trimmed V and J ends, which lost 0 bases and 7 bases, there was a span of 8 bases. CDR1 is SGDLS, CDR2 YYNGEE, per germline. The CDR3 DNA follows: TGTGCCAGCAGCGTAGCTACAGACAATTCACCCCTCCACTTT. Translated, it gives CASSVATDNSPLHF.

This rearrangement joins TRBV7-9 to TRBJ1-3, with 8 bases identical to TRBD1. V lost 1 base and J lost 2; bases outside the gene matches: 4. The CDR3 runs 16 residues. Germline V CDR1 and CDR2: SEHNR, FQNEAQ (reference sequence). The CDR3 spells CASSLGQGLAGNTIYF. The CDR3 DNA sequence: TGTGCCAGCAGCTTAGGACAGGGGTTAGCTGGAAACACCATATATTTT.

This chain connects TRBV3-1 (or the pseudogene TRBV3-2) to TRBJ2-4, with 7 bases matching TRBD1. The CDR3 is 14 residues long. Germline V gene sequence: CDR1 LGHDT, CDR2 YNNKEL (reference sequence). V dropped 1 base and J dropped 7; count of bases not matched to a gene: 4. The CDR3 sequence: CASSQASTGNIQYF. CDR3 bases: TGTGCCAGCAGCCAAGCTTCGACAGGGAACATTCAGTACTTC.

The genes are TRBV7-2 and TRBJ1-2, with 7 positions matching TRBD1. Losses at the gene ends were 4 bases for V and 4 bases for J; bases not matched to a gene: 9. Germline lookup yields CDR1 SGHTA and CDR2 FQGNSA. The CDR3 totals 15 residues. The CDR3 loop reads CASSSDSWTGYGYTF. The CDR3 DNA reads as TGTGCCAGCAGCTCCGACTCGTGGACAGGCTATGGCTACACCTTC.

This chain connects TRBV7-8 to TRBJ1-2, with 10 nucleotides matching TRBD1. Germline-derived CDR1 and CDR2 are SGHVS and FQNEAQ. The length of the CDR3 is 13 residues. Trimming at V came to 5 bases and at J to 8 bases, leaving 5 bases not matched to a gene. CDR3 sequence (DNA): TGTGCCAGCAGCATGGGACAGGGGTTCGGCTACACCTTC. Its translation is CASSMGQGFGYTF.

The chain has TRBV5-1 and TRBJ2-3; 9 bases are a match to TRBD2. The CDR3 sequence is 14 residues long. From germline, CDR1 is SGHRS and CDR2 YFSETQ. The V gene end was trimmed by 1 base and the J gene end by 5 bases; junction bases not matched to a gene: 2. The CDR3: CASSLSSGGDTQYF. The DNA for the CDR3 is TGCGCCAGCAGCTTGAGTAGCGGGGGAGATACGCAGTATTTT.